This paragraph covers one T cell receptor (beta chain) sequence. The antigen is undetermined. Looked up from germline, CDR1 is SEHNR and CDR2 is FQNEAQ (reference sequence). V gave up 0 bases and J gave up 7 bases; unmatched junction bases: 3. The CDR3 runs to 15 residues. The data were taken from a study of post-analysis software for immune sequencing data. Regarding the study as a whole: Roughly five TRBV segments, including TRBV5-6, TRBV5-1 and TRBV20-1, were more frequent in patients than controls. Significantly lower normalized Chao1 diversity was seen in multiple sclerosis patients than in controls.

Every TCR beta cDNA library bore unique molecular identifiers. A single record per CDR3 protein comes from TCRdb applying MiXCR to the PCR reads. Of about 540,000 distinct CDR3 sequences in the sample, around 34% were seen once. This clonotype was obtained from a girl aged 2 to 17 with multiple sclerosis. V and J are TRBV7-9 and TRBJ1-4, with 9 bases lining up with TRBD1. Material: blood. CDR3 protein: CASSLAGTGTEKLFF. For the CDR3, the DNA is TGTGCCAGCAGCTTAGCCGGGACAGGGACTGAAAAACTGTTTTTT. The variable domain in full, completed from reference TRBV7-9 and TRBJ1-4, reads DTGVSQNPRHKITKRGQNVTFRCDPISEHNRLYWYRQTLGQGPEFLTYFQNEAQLEKSRLLSDRFSAERPKGSFSTLEIQRTEQGDSAMYLCASSLAGTGTEKLFFGSGTQLSVL.